The 20 T cell receptor beta chains listed next were all sequenced from one sample in a study of blood T cell repertoires in COVID-19 (dated by TCRdb to about 2020). The receptor library was made with the immunoSEQ multiplex PCR assay. TCRdb obtained this table from immuneACCESS and retained in-frame rearrangements with V and J assigned. These tables miss some clones; where compared with another copy, unresolved V genes account for less than half of the shortfall, and the remainder is unexplained. The sample yields 85,000 to 100,000 clones; over 75% were counted once. 1.7% of the sample goes to the ten largest clones. Sequences were obtained from peripheral blood. These TCRs come from a man between 60 and 70 years old with acute or convalescent COVID-19.

The rearrangement uses TRBV6-4 and TRBJ1-2; TRBD1 agrees at 9 bases. This CDR3 has 17 residues. The J segment lost 4 bases and the V segment lost 4 bases, leaving 13 bases of the junction unmatched. CDR1 MRHNA and CDR2 SNTAGT come from the germline V gene. Written as DNA, the CDR3 is TGTGCCAGCAGTGGCTCGGGACAGGGTGTCTTCGGCTATGGCTACACCTTC. Its translation: CASSGSGQGVFGYGYTF.

The V and J genes are TRBV19 and TRBJ1-2; 9 bases agree with TRBD1. The CDR3 is 15 residues long. Germline loops: CDR1 LNHDA, CDR2 SQIVND (reference sequence). V was pared by 0 bases and J by 4 bases, with 3 bases of the junction left unmatched. The CDR3 reads CASSIEDRGAYGYTF. The CDR3, as DNA: TGTGCCAGTAGTATAGAAGACAGGGGGGCCTATGGCTACACCTTC. Supplemented by reference TRBV19 and TRBJ1-2, the full variable domain reads DGGITQSPKYLFRKEGQNVTLSCEQNLNHDAMYWYRQDPGQGLRLIYYSQIVNDFQKGDIAEGYSVSREKKESFPLTVTSAQKNPTAFYLCASSIEDRGAYGYTFGSGTRLTVV.

The rearrangement links TRBV7-6 to TRBJ2-1; D unclear. CDR1 is SGHVS, CDR2 FNYEAQ, per germline. The CDR3 covers 13 residues. Trimming pared 1 base from V and 3 bases from J, leaving 4 bases between. The CDR3 DNA reads TGTGCCAGCAGCTTAGAGCGCTACAATGAGCAGTTCTTC. This translates into CASSLERYNEQFF.

This chain connects TRBV5-1 to TRBJ2-1; 7 positions match TRBD2. The CDR3 sequence is 13 residues long. The trim removed 3 bases at V and 9 bases at J, leaving 6 bases unmatched. Germline V lookup: CDR1 SGHRS, CDR2 YFSETQ. This chain's CDR3 is CASSSQSGAEQFF. For the CDR3, the DNA is TGCGCCAGCAGCTCCCAGAGCGGGGCTGAGCAGTTCTTC.

The V gene is TRBV30, the J gene TRBJ2-7; possibly TRBD2 for D (5 bases). Per the germline V gene, CDR1 is GTSNPN and CDR2 is SVGIG (reference sequence). The CDR3 length is 14 residues. Trimming removed 5 bases from V and 2 bases from J, with 16 bases in between. The CDR3 DNA is TGTGCCTGGGACCGTACGGGGAGCCCCTACGAGCAGTACTTC. Its protein is CAWDRTGSPYEQYF.

The sample holds one count of this clone. The chain couples TRBV5-4 to TRBJ2-3, with 11 bases fitting TRBD2. Trimming cost V 5 bases and J 1 base; bases outside gene matches: 9. Germline CDR1 reads SGHNT; CDR2 reads YYREEE (reference sequence). The CDR3 totals 17 residues. CDR3 in amino acids: CASSSGPTSGGTDTQYF. CDR3 DNA: TGTGCCAGCAGTTCGGGGCCGACTAGCGGGGGCACAGATACGCAGTATTTT.

V is TRBV30 and J is TRBJ1-3; D not resolved. V was cut by 1 base and J by 6 bases, with 10 bases left in between. Germline V gene data show CDR1 as GTSNPN and CDR2 as SVGIG (reference sequence). The CDR3 is 13 residues long. The CDR3 spells CAWSAGFANTIYF. As DNA, the CDR3 is TGTGCCTGGAGTGCGGGGTTCGCAAACACCATATATTTT.

The V gene is TRBV12-3 or TRBV12-4, the J gene TRBJ1-1; weak D call: TRBD1 (6 bases). The V end lost 1 base, the J end lost 6 bases, and 9 bases lay between the germline ends. CDR3 size: 13 residues. DNA of the CDR3: TGTGCCAGCAGTTTAGGCAGGACAGCTGAAGCTTTCTTT. It yields the protein CASSLGRTAEAFF.

The CDR3 here is CASSWDRDGYTF. CDR3 nucleotide sequence: TGTGCCAGCAGTTGGGACAGGGATGGCTACACCTTC. This rearrangement joins TRBV6-6 to TRBJ1-2, with 9 bases matching TRBD1. The CDR3 is 12 amino acids. Per germline, CDR1 MNHNY and CDR2 SVGAGI (reference sequence). With 4 bases clipped from V and 6 bases from J, the junction kept 0 bases outside the gene matches.

The J gene is TRBJ2-1, the V gene TRBV19, with 8 positions matching TRBD2. J lost 1 base, V lost 6 bases, and 14 bases had no gene match. The CDR3 runs 18 residues. Germline assignment: CDR1 LNHDA and CDR2 SQIVND (reference sequence). The CDR3 DNA is TGTGCCAGTAGCCAAATCGGGAGGGCAGGGCATTCCTACAATGAGCAGTTCTTC. Its protein product is CASSQIGRAGHSYNEQFF.

The rearrangement uses TRBV27 and TRBJ1-2, with 9 bases aligning to TRBD1. The V segment lost 3 bases and the J segment 7 bases; nucleotides outside the gene matches: 12. Germline V CDR1 and CDR2: MNHEY, SMNVEV (reference sequence). CDR3 length: 16 amino acids. In DNA, the CDR3 is TGTGCCAGCAGTTTCGGAGGACAGGGGAAACGAGGTGGCTACACCTTC. This sequence encodes CASSFGGQGKRGGYTF.

This chain joins TRBV7-9 and TRBJ1-2; no clear D gene. The CDR3 is 15 amino acids. Germline V lookup: CDR1 SEHNR, CDR2 FQNEAQ (reference sequence). Deletions cut 4 bases from V and 4 bases from J, with 16 bases between. CDR3: CASSSNLREAYGYTF. The CDR3 nucleotides read TGTGCCAGCAGCTCAAACCTTCGGGAAGCCTATGGCTACACCTTC.

The chain joins TRBV6-6 to TRBJ2-2, with D uncertain. Trimming removed 0 bases from V and 6 bases from J, with 8 bases in between. Germline CDR1 reads MNHNY; CDR2 reads SVGAGI (reference sequence). The CDR3 totals 14 residues. In DNA form, the CDR3 reads TGTGCCAGCAGTTACTCGCTTGTAGCCGGGGAGCTGTTTTTT. Its translation is CASSYSLVAGELFF.

The rearrangement uses TRBV5-5 and TRBJ2-3, with D possibly being TRBD1 (6 bases). Germline V lookup: CDR1 SGHKS, CDR2 YYEKEE (reference sequence). The V end lost 4 bases, the J end lost 6 bases, and 12 bases lay between the germline ends. CDR3 length: 13 amino acids. This CDR3 is CASSRGGGDTQYF. The CDR3 coding sequence is TGTGCCAGCAGCCGAGGGGGTGGGGATACGCAGTATTTT. The variable domain in full, with the rest retrieved from reference TRBV5-5 and TRBJ2-3, is DAGVTQSPTHLIKTRGQQVTLRCSPISGHKSVSWYQQVLGQGPQFIFQYYEKEERGRGNFPDRFSARQFPNYSSELNVNALLLGDSALYLCASSRGGGDTQYFGPGTRLTVL.

The J gene is TRBJ1-2, the V gene TRBV18, with unresolved D. The CDR3 covers 15 residues. V was trimmed by 2 bases and J by 4 bases, leaving 14 bases between them. The germline gives CDR1 KGHSH, CDR2 LQKENI. The CDR3 DNA follows: TGTGCCAGCTCACCAATAGACGAGGGCTCCTATGGCTACACCTTC. Translated: CASSPIDEGSYGYTF.

The J gene is TRBJ1-2, the V gene TRBV5-1, with D possibly matching TRBD1 (6 bases). From germline, CDR1 is SGHRS and CDR2 YFSETQ. The CDR3 length is 15 residues. Between the trimmed V and J ends, which lost 0 bases and 6 bases, there was a span of 15 bases. The CDR3 DNA reads TGCGCCAGCAGCTTGGGGCCCGACAGGTTTAATGGCTACACCTTC. Protein sequence: CASSLGPDRFNGYTF.

J is TRBJ2-5 and V is TRBV7-9; D is perhaps TRBD1 (6 bases). From germline, CDR1 is SEHNR and CDR2 FQNEAQ (reference sequence). This CDR3 region has 13 residues. V lost 2 bases, J lost 5 bases, and 9 bases lay in between. CDR3: CASSLSGAETQYF. In DNA, the CDR3 is TGTGCCAGCAGCTTATCAGGGGCCGAGACCCAGTACTTC.

The chain couples TRBV30 to TRBJ1-1; the D gene is possibly TRBD1 (6 bases). The CDR3 extends over 13 amino acids. Germline CDR1 reads GTSNPN; CDR2 reads SVGIG (reference sequence). V was shortened by 0 bases and J by 5 bases, with 10 bases between the two germline ends. CDR3 DNA sequence: TGTGCCTGGAGTGTTCAGGGGTCTACTGAAGCTTTCTTT. It specifies CAWSVQGSTEAFF.

This clone came up once. Distinct nucleotide sequences in the sample also encode this CDR3. The rearrangement uses TRBV7-2 and TRBJ2-2; D gene ambiguous. Trimming shortened V by 5 bases and J by 0 bases, and 10 bases separated the two germline ends. The CDR3 has 15 residues. Germline CDR1 is SGHTA and CDR2 is FQGNSA. CDR3 in DNA: TGTGCCAGCAGCCTTGACTCCGCGAACACCGGGGAGCTGTTTTTT. As protein: CASSLDSANTGELFF.

The gene calls are TRBV18 and TRBJ2-7; D unresolved. There are 13 residues in the CDR3. In germline, CDR1 is KGHSH, CDR2 LQKENI. The ends were cut back, 3 bases at V and 0 bases at J, with 6 bases in the middle. Here the CDR3 reads CASSPADSYEQYV. CDR3 sequence (DNA): TGTGCCAGCTCACCGGCGGACTCCTACGAGCAGTACGTC.